Sequencing of this T cell receptor (beta chain) was carried out in a study of OX40 agonist ivuxolimab in advanced cancers. Study observations and caveats: Determination of antigen specificity was not performed for the expanded peripheral T cells.

Concerning this clone itself: Antigen specificity is unknown.

Sequencing was performed with immunoSEQ multiplex PCR; in TCRdb, only in-frame clones are kept and a portion is missing. The table records 74,000 or so clones, approximately 85% of them present only once. Trimming stripped 5 bases from V and 6 bases from J, with 17 bases between. The germline V gene has CDR1 MNHNY and CDR2 SVGAGI (reference sequence). CDR3 length: 15 amino acids. The source material was CD4+ or CD8+ T cells sorted from blood, sampled in a trial of the OX40 agonist ivuxolimab. The TCR originated in an adult with an advanced solid tumor such as melanoma, head and neck, liver or kidney cancer. The V call is TRBV6-6, the J call TRBJ2-1; the D gene could be TRBD1 or TRBD2 (5 bases each). CDR3 residues: CASSGPGTLGNEQFF. The CDR3 DNA sequence: TGTGCCAGCAGTGGACCCGGGACCTTGGGCAATGAGCAGTTCTTC.